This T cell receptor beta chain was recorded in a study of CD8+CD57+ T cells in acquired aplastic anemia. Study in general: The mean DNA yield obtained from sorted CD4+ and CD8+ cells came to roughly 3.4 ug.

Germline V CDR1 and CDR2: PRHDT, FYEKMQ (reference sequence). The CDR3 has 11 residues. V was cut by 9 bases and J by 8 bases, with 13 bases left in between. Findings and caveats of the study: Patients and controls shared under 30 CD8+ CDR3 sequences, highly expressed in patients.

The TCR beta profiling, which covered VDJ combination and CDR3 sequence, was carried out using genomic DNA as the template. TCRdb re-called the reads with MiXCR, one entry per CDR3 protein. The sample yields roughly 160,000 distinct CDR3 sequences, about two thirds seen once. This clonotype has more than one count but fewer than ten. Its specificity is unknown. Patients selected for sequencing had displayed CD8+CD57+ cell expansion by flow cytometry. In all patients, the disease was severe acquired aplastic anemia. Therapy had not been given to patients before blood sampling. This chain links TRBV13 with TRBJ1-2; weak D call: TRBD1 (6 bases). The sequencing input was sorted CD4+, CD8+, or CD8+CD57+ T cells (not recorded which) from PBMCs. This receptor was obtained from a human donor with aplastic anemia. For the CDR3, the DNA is TGTGCCAGACAAATACAGGGCGGCTACACCTTC. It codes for CARQIQGGYTF.